These T cell receptor beta chains were read from a single sample in a study of blood T cell repertoires in COVID-19. Only in-frame clones appear in the TCRdb table, and some are missing; sequencing was by immunoSEQ multiplex PCR. The sample holds roughly 500,000 clones, approximately 87% seen once. Sequencing used PBMCs or T cells enriched from blood (not recorded which). The receptors were gathered from a woman between 40 and 55 years old who had recovered from COVID-19. Both conserved end residues are part of each CDR3. D genes are given only for firm matches. Only some rows state a clone size, as once, few, many or a class for expanded clones.

D gene: .; V gene: TRBV6-2/TRBV6-3; J gene: TRBJ2-2; CDR3 length: 14; clone size: .; CDR3 DNA: TGTGCCAGCAGCACAGGGCTGAGAACCGGGGAGCTGTTTTTT; CDR3 protein: CASSTGLRTGELFF
D gene: TRBD1; V gene: TRBV6-5; J gene: TRBJ1-2; CDR3 length: 15; clone size: .; CDR3 DNA: TGTGCCAGCAGTTACTCGACTCAGGGGGCGAATGGCTACACCTTC; CDR3 protein: CASSYSTQGANGYTF
D gene: TRBD2; V gene: TRBV11-2; J gene: TRBJ2-3; CDR3 length: 17; clone size: .; CDR3 DNA: TGTGCCAGCAGCTCCCTAACTAGCGGGATTAGCACAGATACGCAGTATTTT; CDR3 protein: CASSSLTSGISTDTQYF
D gene: .; V gene: TRBV6-4; J gene: TRBJ2-7; CDR3 length: 13; clone size: .; CDR3 DNA: TGTGCCAGCAGTGCAGAGATCGGAGGGGAGCAGTACTTC; CDR3 protein: CASSAEIGGEQYF
D gene: .; V gene: TRBV5-6; J gene: TRBJ2-3; CDR3 length: 16; clone size: .; CDR3 DNA: TGTGCCAGCAGCTTGAGGCAGACACAAAGCACAGATACGCAGTATTTT; CDR3 protein: CASSLRQTQSTDTQYF
D gene: TRBD1; V gene: TRBV19; J gene: TRBJ1-5; CDR3 length: 17; clone size: .; CDR3 DNA: TGTGCCAGTAGTATAGACATGGGACAGACAAGGGTTAAGCCCCAGCATTTT; CDR3 protein: CASSIDMGQTRVKPQHF
D gene: TRBD2; V gene: TRBV6-4; J gene: TRBJ2-2; CDR3 length: 13; clone size: few; CDR3 DNA: TGTGCCAGCAGTGTAGCGGGAGGCGGGGAGCTGTTTTTT; CDR3 protein: CASSVAGGGELFF
D gene: TRBD2; V gene: TRBV11-2; J gene: TRBJ2-1; CDR3 length: 17; clone size: once; CDR3 DNA: TGTGCCAGCAGCCGGGGACTAGCGGGGGTCTCCTACAATGAGCAGTTCTTC; CDR3 protein: CASSRGLAGVSYNEQFF
D gene: TRBD2; V gene: TRBV10-1; J gene: TRBJ2-3; CDR3 length: 17; clone size: .; CDR3 DNA: TGCGCCAGCAGTGAGAGGATACTAGCGGGAGTGACAGATACGCAGTATTTT; CDR3 protein: CASSERILAGVTDTQYF
D gene: TRBD2; V gene: TRBV27; J gene: TRBJ2-2; CDR3 length: 15; clone size: .; CDR3 DNA: TGTGCCAGCAGTCTCTTAGCGGGAGTTTCCGGGGAGCTGTTTTTT; CDR3 protein: CASSLLAGVSGELFF
D gene: TRBD1; V gene: TRBV7-8; J gene: TRBJ1-5; CDR3 length: 14; clone size: .; CDR3 DNA: TGTGCCAGTAGGACAGGGGGTCCCAATCAGCCCCAGCATTTT; CDR3 protein: CASRTGGPNQPQHF
D gene: TRBD2; V gene: TRBV7-2; J gene: TRBJ2-6; CDR3 length: 17; clone size: .; CDR3 DNA: TGTGCCAGCAGCCCGGGCCGGCTAGCGGGACTTATCAGCGTCCTGACTTTC; CDR3 protein: CASSPGRLAGLISVLTF
D gene: .; V gene: TRBV27; J gene: TRBJ1-5; CDR3 length: 19; clone size: .; CDR3 DNA: TGTGCCAGCAGTTTACGGGGGGGAGCGGTTAGTAATAGTAATCAGCCCCAGCATTTT; CDR3 protein: CASSLRGGAVSNSNQPQHF
D gene: .; V gene: TRBV30; J gene: TRBJ1-3; CDR3 length: 17; clone size: .; CDR3 DNA: TGTGCCTGGAAAGTCCCTTGGCAGTACAACTCTGGAAACACCATATATTTT; CDR3 protein: CAWKVPWQYNSGNTIYF
D gene: .; V gene: TRBV13; J gene: TRBJ2-5; CDR3 length: 15; clone size: .; CDR3 DNA: TGTGCCAGCAGCTTAGAGAGCTCTTCGGTGGAGACCCAGTACTTC; CDR3 protein: CASSLESSSVETQYF
D gene: .; V gene: TRBV15; J gene: TRBJ1-6; CDR3 length: 15; clone size: .; CDR3 DNA: TGTGCCACCCTCCAGGGTGGGGAGGGGAATTCACCCCTCCACTTT; CDR3 protein: CATLQGGEGNSPLHF
D gene: TRBD1; V gene: TRBV5-1; J gene: TRBJ1-2; CDR3 length: 11; clone size: .; CDR3 DNA: TGCGCCAGGACAGGGAACTATGGCTACACCTTC; CDR3 protein: CARTGNYGYTF
D gene: TRBD1; V gene: TRBV10-3; J gene: TRBJ2-7; CDR3 length: 15; clone size: .; CDR3 DNA: TGTGCCATCAGTGTCGGGACAGGGCTCTCCTACGAGCAGTACTTC; CDR3 protein: CAISVGTGLSYEQYF
D gene: TRBD1; V gene: TRBV4-3; J gene: TRBJ1-2; CDR3 length: 16; clone size: .; CDR3 DNA: TGCGCCAGCAGCCAAGCCGGGACAGGCATAGGGTATGGCTACACCTTC; CDR3 protein: CASSQAGTGIGYGYTF
D gene: .; V gene: TRBV9; J gene: TRBJ2-1; CDR3 length: 15; clone size: .; CDR3 DNA: TGTGCCAGCAGCGTATTCGGGGGACCGGACAATGAGCAGTTCTTC; CDR3 protein: CASSVFGGPDNEQFF
D gene: TRBD2; V gene: TRBV4-3; J gene: TRBJ2-7; CDR3 length: 15; clone size: .; CDR3 DNA: TGCGCCAGCAGCCTTTTTCGGGGGGGCCCCTACGAGCAGTACTTC; CDR3 protein: CASSLFRGGPYEQYF
D gene: .; V gene: TRBV2; J gene: TRBJ1-2; CDR3 length: 14; clone size: .; CDR3 DNA: TGTGCCAGCAGTCTTCAGGACAGTCCCTATGGCTACACCTTC; CDR3 protein: CASSLQDSPYGYTF
D gene: .; V gene: TRBV4-3; J gene: TRBJ1-2; CDR3 length: 15; clone size: .; CDR3 DNA: TGCGCCAGCAGCCAAGAGGCAGGGAAGAACTATGGCTACACCTTC; CDR3 protein: CASSQEAGKNYGYTF
D gene: TRBD1; V gene: TRBV7-2; J gene: TRBJ2-1; CDR3 length: 14; clone size: .; CDR3 DNA: TGTGCCAGCAGCCGGGACAGGGCGGGAAATGAGCAGTTCTTC; CDR3 protein: CASSRDRAGNEQFF
D gene: TRBD1; V gene: TRBV7-9; J gene: TRBJ1-4; CDR3 length: 16; clone size: .; CDR3 DNA: TGTGCCAGCAGCTTGTCGTCCGGGACAGGGGGTGAAAAACTGTTTTTT; CDR3 protein: CASSLSSGTGGEKLFF
D gene: TRBD1; V gene: TRBV5-4; J gene: TRBJ1-3; CDR3 length: 15; clone size: .; CDR3 DNA: TGTGCCAGCACGACAAAACAGGGGTCTGGAAACACCATATATTTT; CDR3 protein: CASTTKQGSGNTIYF
D gene: TRBD1; V gene: TRBV7-9; J gene: TRBJ1-1; CDR3 length: 13; clone size: .; CDR3 DNA: TGTGCCAGCAGCACGACAGGGATCACTGAAGCTTTCTTT; CDR3 protein: CASSTTGITEAFF